One and the same sample provided the 2 T cell receptor beta chains below, sequenced in a study of blood T cell repertoires in COVID-19. Using immunoSEQ multiplex PCR, the repertoire was profiled, and TCRdb retains in-frame clones only, with some absent. The top ten clones hold approximately 5.3% of a sample with some 350,000 clones, more than 70% of them seen once. Sequencing used PBMCs or T cells enriched from blood (not recorded which). These receptors were obtained from a woman in her 30s who had recovered from COVID-19.

V and J are TRBV29-1 and TRBJ1-5; D remains ambiguous. The V and J ends lost 3 bases and 7 bases respectively, with 13 bases between them. This CDR3 has 13 residues. Germline CDR1 reads SQVTM; CDR2 reads ANQGSEA. The DNA for the CDR3 is TGCAGCGTTGATGGCGGCCTAGGACAGCCCCAGCATTTT. Translating gives CSVDGGLGQPQHF.

The V call is TRBV4-1, the J call TRBJ1-5; TRBD1 is a possible D gene (6 bases). The CDR3 covers 15 residues. The germline CDR1 and CDR2 sequences are MGHRA and YSYEKL. Trimming left V 2 bases short and J 5 bases short, with 13 bases between. CDR3 nucleotide sequence: TGCGCCAGCAGCCAACCCCGGGACATTGATCAGCCCCAGCATTTT. Translating it yields CASSQPRDIDQPQHF.